A single sample is the source of the 9 T cell receptor beta chains below, sequenced in a study of CD8 T cells in Susac syndrome (dated by TCRdb to between 2018 and 2021). Preparation of the library involved the immunoSEQ multiplex PCR assay. RNA was extracted using the RNeasy kit, and about 0.45 to 1 microgram was reverse transcribed with random hexamers. Using fastp trimming at Q25 and MiXCR clonotype assembly, TCRdb reanalyzed the public sequencing data and kept in-frame beta chains. Rows merge per CDR3 protein into single entries with the most common DNA and genes. This sample holds about 130,000 distinct CDR3 sequences; approximately 95% were observed only once. Under 0.2% of the sample rests with the top ten. What was sequenced was CD8+ T cells from PBMCs. The receptors were gathered from a human donor with Susac syndrome.

This clonotype appeared a single time. The V call is TRBV4-1, the J call TRBJ1-2; tentative D call: TRBD1 (5 bases). With 1 base removed from V and 0 bases from J, the gap between germline ends came to 9 bases. This CDR3 contains 15 residues. The germline V gene has CDR1 MGHRA and CDR2 YSYEKL. The CDR3 sequence: CASSQVEGANYGYTF. For the CDR3, the DNA is TGCGCCAGCAGCCAAGTAGAAGGGGCTAACTATGGCTACACCTTC.

This rearrangement joins TRBV28 to TRBJ1-1; possible D gene TRBD1, 5 bases. Germline loops: CDR1 MDHEN, CDR2 SYDVKM. Trimming took off 7 bases at V and 5 bases at J, with 20 bases between the two ends. The length of the CDR3 is 15 residues. The CDR3, as DNA: TGTGCCAGCATCGCGGGAATCCAGGGAACTACTGAAGCTTTCTTT. It codes for CASIAGIQGTTEAFF.

V usage is TRBV27 and J usage is TRBJ2-7, with TRBD2 matching over 13 bases. This CDR3 is 15 amino acids long. Germline V gene sequence: CDR1 MNHEY, CDR2 SMNVEV (reference sequence). The V and J ends lost 0 bases and 4 bases, in that order; junction bases with no gene match: 0. The CDR3 protein is CASSLSGLAGYEQYF. CDR3 bases: TGTGCCAGCAGTTTATCGGGACTAGCGGGATACGAGCAGTACTTC.

The chain employs TRBV4-1 and TRBJ1-5, with D possibly being TRBD1 (5 bases). Germline CDR1 is MGHRA and CDR2 is YSYEKL. The V end lost 1 base, the J end lost 9 bases, and 13 bases lay between the germline ends. CDR3 length: 14 residues. The CDR3 sequence: CASSQVGGVRPQHF. CDR3 nucleotide sequence: TGCGCCAGCAGCCAAGTTGGGGGGGTGCGGCCCCAGCATTTT.

This chain links TRBV7-9 with TRBJ1-1; 8 positions agree with TRBD1. Trimming at V came to 3 bases and at J to 5 bases, leaving 8 bases not matched to a gene. The CDR3 spans 15 residues. Germline V gives CDR1 SEHNR, CDR2 FQNEAQ (reference sequence). This CDR3 is CASSFAQGAGTEAFF. CDR3 DNA sequence: TGTGCCAGCAGCTTTGCGCAGGGGGCAGGGACTGAAGCTTTCTTT. The full variable domain, its missing parts supplied by reference TRBV7-9 and TRBJ1-1, is DTGVSQNPRHKITKRGQNVTFRCDPISEHNRLYWYRQTLGQGPEFLTYFQNEAQLEKSRLLSDRFSAERPKGSFSTLEIQRTEQGDSAMYLCASSFAQGAGTEAFFGQGTRLTVV.

The rearrangement uses TRBV27 and TRBJ2-4, with D possibly being TRBD1 (6 bases). The V end was cut by 5 bases, the J end by 7 bases, with 18 bases between. Per the germline V gene, CDR1 is MNHEY and CDR2 is SMNVEV (reference sequence). CDR3 length: 15 amino acids. The CDR3 coding sequence is TGTGCCAGCAGTAACCTCCCCAACGGACAGAACATTCAGTACTTC. Translating it yields CASSNLPNGQNIQYF.

The chain employs TRBV30 and TRBJ1-2, with 8 bases lining up with TRBD1. Germline lookup yields CDR1 GTSNPN and CDR2 SVGIG (reference sequence). The CDR3 totals 13 residues. With V trimmed by 3 bases and J by 6 bases, 6 bases remained unmatched. CDR3: CAWSPTGAHGYTF. The CDR3 DNA reads as TGTGCCTGGAGCCCGACAGGGGCCCATGGCTACACCTTC.

The V call is TRBV10-3, the J call TRBJ1-2; D uncertain. The CDR3 runs to 12 residues. V lost 10 bases to trimming and J lost 8 bases, with 17 bases between them. Germline lookup yields CDR1 ENHRY and CDR2 SYGVKD. The chain's CDR3 is CATAPSLGGYTF. In DNA form, the CDR3 reads TGTGCCACAGCCCCATCCTTGGGGGGCTACACCTTC.

This sequence joins TRBV12-5 and TRBJ2-7; weak D call: TRBD2 (6 bases). Looked up from germline, CDR1 is LGHNT and CDR2 is FRNRAP. Trimming pared 2 bases from V and 0 bases from J, leaving 17 bases between. The CDR3 is 17 amino acids. As DNA, the CDR3 is TGTGCTAGTGGTTTGTCGATATGGGACTCCCGCTCCTACGAGCAGTACTTC. Protein sequence: CASGLSIWDSRSYEQYF.